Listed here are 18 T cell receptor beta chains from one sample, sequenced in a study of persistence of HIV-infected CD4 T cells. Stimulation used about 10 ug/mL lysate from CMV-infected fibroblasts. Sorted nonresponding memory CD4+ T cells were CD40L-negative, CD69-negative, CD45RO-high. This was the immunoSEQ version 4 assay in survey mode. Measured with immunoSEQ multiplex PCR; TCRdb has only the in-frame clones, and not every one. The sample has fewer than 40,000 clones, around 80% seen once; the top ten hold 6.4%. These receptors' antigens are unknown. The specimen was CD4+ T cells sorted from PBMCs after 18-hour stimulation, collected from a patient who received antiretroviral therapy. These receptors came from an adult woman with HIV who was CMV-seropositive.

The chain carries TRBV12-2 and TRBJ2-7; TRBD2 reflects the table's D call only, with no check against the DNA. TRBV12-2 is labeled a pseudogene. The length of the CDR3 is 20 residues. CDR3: CASRLGGQGTSGRARHEQYF. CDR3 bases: TGTGCAAGTCGCTTAGGGGGGCAGGGGACTAGCGGGAGGGCGAGACACGAGCAGTACTTC.

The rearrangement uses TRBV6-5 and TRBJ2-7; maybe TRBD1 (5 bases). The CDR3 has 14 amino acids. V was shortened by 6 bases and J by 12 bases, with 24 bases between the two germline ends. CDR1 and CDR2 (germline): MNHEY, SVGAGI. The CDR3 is CASSFGGASRKRYF. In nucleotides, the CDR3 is TGTGCCAGCAGCTTCGGTGGGGCCTCCCGTAAGCGGTACTTC.

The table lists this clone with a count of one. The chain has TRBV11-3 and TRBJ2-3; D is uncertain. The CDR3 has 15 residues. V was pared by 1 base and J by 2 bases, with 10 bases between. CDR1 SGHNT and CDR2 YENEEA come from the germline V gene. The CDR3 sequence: CASSLGTGFTDTQYF. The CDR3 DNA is TGTGCCAGCAGCTTAGGGACCGGATTCACAGATACGCAGTATTTT.

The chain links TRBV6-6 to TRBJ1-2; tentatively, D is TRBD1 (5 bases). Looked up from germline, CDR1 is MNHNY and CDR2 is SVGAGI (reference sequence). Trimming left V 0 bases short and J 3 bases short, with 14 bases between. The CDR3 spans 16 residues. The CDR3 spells CASSYSGRGKDYGYTF. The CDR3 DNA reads TGTGCCAGCAGTTACTCCGGGCGGGGGAAAGACTATGGCTACACCTTC.

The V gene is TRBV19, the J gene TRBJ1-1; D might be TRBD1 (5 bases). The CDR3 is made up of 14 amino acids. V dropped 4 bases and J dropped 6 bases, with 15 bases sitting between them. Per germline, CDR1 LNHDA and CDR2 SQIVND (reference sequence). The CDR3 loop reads CASSTGHDSSEAFF. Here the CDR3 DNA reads TGTGCCAGTAGTACAGGGCATGATTCTTCTGAAGCTTTCTTT.

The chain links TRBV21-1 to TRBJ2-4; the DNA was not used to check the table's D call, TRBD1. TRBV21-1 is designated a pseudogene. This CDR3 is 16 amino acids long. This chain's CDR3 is CASRYNRTLAKNIQYF. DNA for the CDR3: TGTGCCAGCAGGTACAACAGGACCCTAGCCAAAAACATTCAGTACTTC.

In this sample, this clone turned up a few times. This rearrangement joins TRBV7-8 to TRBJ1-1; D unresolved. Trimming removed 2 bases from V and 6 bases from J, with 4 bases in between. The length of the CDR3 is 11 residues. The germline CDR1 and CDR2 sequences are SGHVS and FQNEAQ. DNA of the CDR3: TGTGCCAGCAGCTTAAAATCTGAAGCTTTCTTT. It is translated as CASSLKSEAFF.

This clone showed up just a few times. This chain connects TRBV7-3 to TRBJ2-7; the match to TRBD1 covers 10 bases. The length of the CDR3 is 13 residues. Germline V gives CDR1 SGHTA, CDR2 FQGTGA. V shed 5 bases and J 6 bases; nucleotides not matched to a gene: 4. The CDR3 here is CASSRDRGGEQYF. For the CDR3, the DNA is TGTGCCAGCAGCCGGGACAGGGGTGGCGAGCAGTACTTC.

The DNA for the CDR3 is TGTGCCAGCAGCCCCAGAAGGGACAGCGTAAACACCATATATTTT. Its protein product is CASSPRRDSVNTIYF. The gene calls are TRBV3-1 (or the pseudogene TRBV3-2) and TRBJ1-3; 7 nucleotides align to TRBD1. CDR3 length: 15 amino acids. V lost 4 bases, J lost 6 bases, and 9 bases stayed unmatched. The germline CDR1 and CDR2 sequences are LGHDT and YNNKEL (reference sequence).

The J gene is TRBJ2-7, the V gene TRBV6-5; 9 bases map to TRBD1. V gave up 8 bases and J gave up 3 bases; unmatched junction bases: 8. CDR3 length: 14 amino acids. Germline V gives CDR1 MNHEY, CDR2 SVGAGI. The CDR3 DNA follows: TGTGCCAGCCTGGGGGGACAGGGTTTCTACGAGCAGTACTTC. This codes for CASLGGQGFYEQYF.

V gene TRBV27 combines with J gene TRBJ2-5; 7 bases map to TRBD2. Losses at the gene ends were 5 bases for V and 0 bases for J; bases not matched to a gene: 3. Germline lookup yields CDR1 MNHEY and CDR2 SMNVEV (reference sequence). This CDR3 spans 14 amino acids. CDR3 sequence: CASSRLAYQETQYF. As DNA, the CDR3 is TGTGCCAGCAGTCGACTAGCATACCAAGAGACCCAGTACTTC.

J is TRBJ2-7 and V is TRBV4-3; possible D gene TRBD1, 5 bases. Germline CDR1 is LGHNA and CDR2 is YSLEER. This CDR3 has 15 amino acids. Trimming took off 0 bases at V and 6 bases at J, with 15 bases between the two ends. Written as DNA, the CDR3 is TGCGCCAGCAGCCAAGATTCGGCAGGGCCGGGCGAGCAGTACTTC. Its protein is CASSQDSAGPGEQYF.

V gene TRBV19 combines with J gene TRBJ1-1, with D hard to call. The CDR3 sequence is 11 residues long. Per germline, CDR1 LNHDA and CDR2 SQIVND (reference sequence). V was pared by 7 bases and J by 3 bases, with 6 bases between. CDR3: CASIMDTEAFF. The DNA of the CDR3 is TGTGCCAGTATTATGGACACTGAAGCTTTCTTT.

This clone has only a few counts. CDR3 amino acids: CASKQGRNTEAFF. Written as DNA, the CDR3 is TGCGCCAGTAAACAGGGAAGGAACACTGAAGCTTTCTTT. The chain couples TRBV10-2 to TRBJ1-1; tentatively, D is TRBD1 (6 bases). CDR3 size: 13 residues. The V end was cut by 9 bases, the J end by 1 base, with 12 bases between. The V gene's germline CDR1 is WSHSY and CDR2 SAAADI.

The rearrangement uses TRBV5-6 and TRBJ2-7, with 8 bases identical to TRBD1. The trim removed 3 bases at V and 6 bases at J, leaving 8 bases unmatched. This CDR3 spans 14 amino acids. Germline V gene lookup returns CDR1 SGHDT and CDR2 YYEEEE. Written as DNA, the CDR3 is TGTGCCAGCAGCTCCTCAGGGGGCCTAAGCGAGCAGTACTTC. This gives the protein CASSSSGGLSEQYF.

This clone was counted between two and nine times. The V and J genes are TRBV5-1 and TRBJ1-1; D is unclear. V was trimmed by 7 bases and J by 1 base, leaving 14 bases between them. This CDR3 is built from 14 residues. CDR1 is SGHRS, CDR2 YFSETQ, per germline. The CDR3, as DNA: TGCGCCAGCGGACCCTCAAATGGGAACACTGAAGCTTTCTTT. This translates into CASGPSNGNTEAFF.

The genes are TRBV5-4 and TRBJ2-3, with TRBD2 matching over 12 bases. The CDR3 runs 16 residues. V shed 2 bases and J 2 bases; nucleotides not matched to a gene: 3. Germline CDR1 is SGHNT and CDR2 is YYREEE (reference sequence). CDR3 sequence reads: CASSFTSGRPTDTQYF. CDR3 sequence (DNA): TGTGCCAGCAGCTTCACTAGCGGGAGGCCCACAGATACGCAGTATTTT. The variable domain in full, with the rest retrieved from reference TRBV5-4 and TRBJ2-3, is ETGVTQSPTHLIKTRGQQVTLRCSSQSGHNTVSWYQQALGQGPQFIFQYYREEENGRGNFPPRFSGLQFPNYSSELNVNALELDDSALYLCASSFTSGRPTDTQYFGPGTRLTVL.

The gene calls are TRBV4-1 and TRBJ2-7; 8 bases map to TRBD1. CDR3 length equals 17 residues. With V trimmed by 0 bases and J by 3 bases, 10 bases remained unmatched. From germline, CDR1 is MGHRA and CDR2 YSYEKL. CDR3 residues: CASSQDGQGAGIYEQYF. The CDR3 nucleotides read TGCGCCAGCAGCCAAGATGGGCAGGGGGCCGGCATCTACGAGCAGTACTTC.